The 15 T cell receptor beta chains presented below share a single source sample, sequenced in a study of Ad26.COV2.S vaccination and SARS-CoV-2 variants. Treatment indicated: 15 to 20 received Ad26.COV2.S at low or high dose, single or two shots; about 5 received placebo; per-sample allocation not given. Sampling was performed 63 days after the first vaccine or placebo injection. The repertoire was sequenced with immunoSEQ multiplex PCR; TCRdb's copy has only in-frame clones and lacks some. The sample consists of 400,000 to 450,000 clones, over 75% of them appearing once. This specimen was peripheral blood, taken in a trial of Ad26.COV2.S vaccine versus placebo. These receptors were taken from a person between 18 and 59 years old who received the Ad26.COV2.S COVID-19 vaccine or a placebo.

The rearrangement uses TRBV30 and TRBJ2-1; 8 bases are shared with TRBD2. V shed 0 bases, J shed 7 bases, and the junction held 5 bases outside the gene matches. Germline V gives CDR1 GTSNPN, CDR2 SVGIG (reference sequence). The CDR3 runs to 14 residues. CDR3 protein: CAWSVFSGNNEQFF. DNA of the CDR3: TGTGCCTGGAGTGTGTTTAGCGGGAATAATGAGCAGTTCTTC.

The chain employs TRBV14 and TRBJ2-5; tentative D call: TRBD2 (5 bases). CDR3 size: 14 residues. Germline V gene lookup returns CDR1 SGHDN and CDR2 FVKESK. Trimming removed 3 bases at V and 4 bases at J, with 12 bases between. CDR3 coding DNA: TGTGCCAGCAGCCAGGCGGGTTTCCGAGAGACCCAGTACTTC. Translated: CASSQAGFRETQYF.

V usage is TRBV27 and J usage is TRBJ2-5; a possible D gene is TRBD2 (5 bases). This CDR3 has 17 residues. Germline V gives CDR1 MNHEY, CDR2 SMNVEV (reference sequence). V was clipped by 4 bases and J by 5 bases, with 23 bases between them. CDR3 in amino acids: CASSWTHPGEGPETQYF. The CDR3 coding sequence is TGTGCCAGCAGTTGGACCCATCCGGGCGAGGGCCCTGAGACCCAGTACTTC.

V usage is TRBV7-9 and J usage is TRBJ2-7; the match to TRBD1 covers 9 bases. V shed 5 bases, J shed 6 bases, and the junction held 14 bases outside the gene matches. The CDR3 loop spans 16 amino acids. Germline V lookup: CDR1 SEHNR, CDR2 FQNEAQ (reference sequence). CDR3 sequence reads: CASSPAAQGAKGEQYF. The DNA of the CDR3 is TGTGCCAGCAGCCCCGCCGCACAGGGGGCGAAGGGCGAGCAGTACTTC.

This chain joins TRBV6-2 or TRBV6-3 and TRBJ2-7; 10 nucleotides align to TRBD2. Losses at the gene ends were 6 bases for V and 2 bases for J; bases not matched to a gene: 4. The CDR3 runs 14 residues. Germline CDR1 is MNHEY and CDR2 is SVGEGT. CDR3 nucleotide sequence: TGTGCCAGCAGCCAACTAGCGGGAACCTACGAGCAGTACTTC. It encodes CASSQLAGTYEQYF.

The chain uses TRBV5-4 and TRBJ2-3; D perhaps matches TRBD1 (5 bases). This CDR3 comprises 14 residues. Trimming left V 6 bases short and J 2 bases short, with 13 bases between. CDR1 is SGHNT and CDR2 is YYREEE in the germline V gene (reference sequence). CDR3 protein: CASNSRQTTDTQYF. The CDR3 coding sequence is TGTGCCAGCAACTCCCGACAGACCACAGATACGCAGTATTTT.

As to this clone: Other DNA variants within this sample encode the same CDR3. V and J are TRBV4-3 and TRBJ1-1; D remains unclear. Trimming took off 0 bases at V and 1 base at J, with 6 bases between the two ends. Germline V gene lookup returns CDR1 LGHNA and CDR2 YSLEER. The CDR3 extends over 14 amino acids. The CDR3 loop is CASSQEGRNTEAFF. The CDR3 region has the DNA TGCGCCAGCAGCCAAGAAGGGAGGAACACTGAAGCTTTCTTT.

This chain uses TRBV5-1 with TRBJ2-7; D might be TRBD2 (6 bases). The CDR3 is made up of 15 amino acids. CDR1 is SGHRS, CDR2 YFSETQ, per germline. The germline V and J ends were trimmed by 4 bases and 2 bases, with 16 bases remaining between them. The CDR3, as DNA: TGCGCCAGCAGCCCGGGCGGGACTCCGACCTACGAGCAGTACTTC. It translates to CASSPGGTPTYEQYF.

CDR3 protein: CASSPWRGLTDTQYF. CDR3 in DNA: TGCGCCAGCAGCCCGTGGCGGGGGTTAACAGATACGCAGTATTTT. The chain joins TRBV5-1 to TRBJ2-3; TRBD2 aligns across 7 bases. The CDR3 has 15 residues. Looked up from germline, CDR1 is SGHRS and CDR2 is YFSETQ. The V and J ends lost 4 bases and 3 bases, in that order; junction bases with no gene match: 8.

The V and J genes are TRBV4-1 and TRBJ2-3; D unclear. V was trimmed by 2 bases and J by 0 bases, leaving 12 bases between them. Germline values: CDR1 MGHRA, CDR2 YSYEKL. The CDR3 contains 16 residues. As DNA, the CDR3 is TGCGCCAGCAGCCAAAACGAATTCACTAGCACAGATACGCAGTATTTT. Translation gives CASSQNEFTSTDTQYF.

The rearrangement joins TRBV5-1 to TRBJ2-1; 13 nucleotides agree with TRBD2. The trim removed 7 bases at V and 5 bases at J, leaving 6 bases unmatched. Germline V gene lookup returns CDR1 SGHRS and CDR2 YFSETQ. This CDR3 spans 15 amino acids. The DNA of the CDR3 is TGCGCCAGCCGACGACTAGCGGGAGGACACAATGAGCAGTTCTTC. This sequence encodes CASRRLAGGHNEQFF.

The chain couples TRBV5-4 to TRBJ2-7; D might be TRBD2 (5 bases). CDR3 size: 12 residues. Trimming removed 4 bases at V and 3 bases at J, with 8 bases between. Germline CDR1 and CDR2: SGHNT and YYREEE (reference sequence). The CDR3 sequence is CASSPEGYEQYF. CDR3 bases: TGTGCCAGCAGCCCCGAGGGCTACGAGCAGTACTTC.

This chain links TRBV11-2 with TRBJ2-2; D remains ambiguous. The ends were cut back, 0 bases at V and 1 base at J, with 9 bases in the middle. This CDR3 region has 16 residues. Germline lookup yields CDR1 SGHAT and CDR2 FQNNGV. This CDR3 is CASSLDWAGNTGELFF. The CDR3 region has the DNA TGTGCCAGCAGCTTAGATTGGGCAGGGAACACCGGGGAGCTGTTTTTT.

The V call is TRBV4-1, the J call TRBJ1-5; 9 nucleotides line up with TRBD1. Germline assignment: CDR1 MGHRA and CDR2 YSYEKL. The J segment lost 6 bases and the V segment lost 4 bases, leaving 7 bases of the junction unmatched. The CDR3 spans 15 residues. CDR3 sequence (DNA): TGCGCCAGCAGCCGTACCGGGACAGGGAGTCAGCCCCAGCATTTT. Translating it yields CASSRTGTGSQPQHF.

This chain links TRBV4-3 with TRBJ2-7; TRBD2 agrees at 9 bases. Looked up from germline, CDR1 is LGHNA and CDR2 is YSLEER. This CDR3 is built from 16 residues. The junction had 6 bases not matched to a gene; V was cut back by 0 bases and J by 3 bases. The CDR3 DNA reads TGCGCCAGCAGCCAAGAGAGAGTAGCGGGAGACTACGAGCAGTACTTC. Encoded protein: CASSQERVAGDYEQYF.